This TCR beta chain was sequenced in a study of CD8+ T cells in alopecia areata. The wider study: Treated patients received oral tofacitinib, 5 to 10 mg twice daily.

The CDR3 covers 13 residues. The germline CDR1 and CDR2 sequences are SGHDT and YYEEEE. Trimming shortened V by 0 bases and J by 2 bases, and 5 bases separated the two germline ends. The authors extracted RNA and reverse transcribed it into cDNA as the sequencing template. Data came from immunoSEQ multiplex PCR; TCRdb stores just in-frame clones and leaves some out. The sample has 150,000 to 200,000 clones; 65% to 75% are singletons. This clonotype was sampled from a human donor with alopecia areata. The chain recombines TRBV5-6 with TRBJ1-2; D unclear. The sequenced sample was CD8+ T cells sorted from blood, obtained at week 0. The DNA for the CDR3 is TGTGCCAGCAGCTTGGGGAGAAACTATGGCTACACCTTC. This translates into CASSLGRNYGYTF.